This T cell receptor (beta chain) is drawn from a study of regulatory T cells in long-lasting Graves disease. This clonotype was seen repeatedly, ten times or more. Germline CDR1 and CDR2: SGHRS and YFSETQ. The V end was cut by 4 bases, the J end by 4 bases, with 14 bases between. The CDR3 is made up of 14 amino acids. Time point: newly diagnosed GD, antithyroid drugs for less than 3 months. There was RNA extracted from PBMCs, and the TCR library was made from it. Arm-PCR with iRepertoire HTBI primers amplified the CDR3 regions for these TCR beta libraries. From the multiplex PCR reads, TCRdb called clonotypes with MiXCR, one entry per CDR3 protein. The sample contains roughly 500,000 distinct CDR3 sequences, 13% of which appear only once. The same specimen was also included in a second study, on T cells in Graves' hyperthyroidism and ophthalmopathy.

V gene TRBV5-1 combines with J gene TRBJ1-2; weak D call: TRBD1 (6 bases). This TCR was recovered from a man aged 25-45 years with Graves disease. Sequences were derived from peripheral blood mononuclear cells (PBMCs), sampled at new diagnosis, from a patient treated with antithyroid drugs. The CDR3 DNA reads TGCGCCAGCAGCCCGCAGGGGCCAAGCTATGGCTACACCTTC. Amino acid sequence: CASSPQGPSYGYTF. Full variable domain (outside the CDR3, taken from reference TRBV5-1 and TRBJ1-2): KAGVTQTPRYLIKTRGQQVTLSCSPISGHRSVSWYQQTPGQGLQFLFEYFSETQRNKGNFPGRFSGRQFSNSRSEMNVSTLELGDSALYLCASSPQGPSYGYTFGSGTRLTVV.